This TCR beta chain emerged from a study of T cell responses to AZD1222 COVID-19 vaccine. Germline CDR1 SNHLY, CDR2 FYNNEI. This CDR3 comprises 11 residues. The germline V and J ends were trimmed by 10 bases and 8 bases, with 14 bases remaining between them. Study-wide points: Only six AZD1222 recipients tested seropositive at baseline. Variant regions that are unmutated are reportedly the target of nearly half of spike-specific TCRs. Donors were largely white British and mainly female; clonal diversity was possibly underestimated. The study found Spike-specific TCR breadth and depth rose after two AZD1222 doses.

The repertoire was sequenced with immunoSEQ multiplex PCR; TCRdb's copy has only in-frame clones and lacks some. The table has roughly 80,000 clones, 88% seen once. This clone was observed once. What it binds is unknown. This clonotype originated in an adult in good health. The sequenced sample was peripheral blood, obtained on day 0 of MenACWY control vaccination. This chain joins TRBV2 and TRBJ1-2; no clear D. CDR3 bases: TGTGCCACCCGCCCGGGCGGAGGCTACACCTTC. Its protein is CATRPGGGYTF. The variable domain in full, completed from reference TRBV2 and TRBJ1-2, reads EPEVTQTPSHQVTQMGQEVILRCVPISNHLYFYWYRQILGQKVEFLVSFYNNEISEKSEIFDDQFSVERPDGSNFTLKIRSTKLEDSAMYFCATRPGGGYTFGSGTRLTVV.